This TCR beta chain came from a study of shared clonotypes between healthy human individuals. General study findings and limits: Shared clonotypes across all four donors exceeded non-shared ones in generation probability.

In germline, CDR1 is KGHSH, CDR2 LQKENI. V trimming: 0 bases; J trimming: 4 bases; junction bases outside the gene matches: 10. The CDR3 is 17 residues long. Caucasian adults residing in Nashville, Tennessee made up all the donors. Negatively enriched CD4+ T cells were divided by CD45RA into naive and memory. Around 32,000 T cell genomes, or roughly 200 ng DNA, went into the sorted-subset replicate PCRs. The method was immunoSEQ multiplex PCR; TCRdb's version includes in-frame clones alone and lacks a portion of them. The sample carries about 2.4 million clones, more than 90% recorded once. Remarks on this clone: Its antigen is currently unknown.

The clonotype comes from a man aged 18-30 years in good health. Sequenced: naive CD4+ T cells sorted from blood. Subset of the sample: CD45RA+ positively selected. V gene TRBV18 combines with J gene TRBJ1-2; 8 bases fit TRBD1. Written as DNA, the CDR3 is TGTGCCAGCTCACCACCGATGACAGGGGCCCAAGGCTATGGCTACACCTTC. Protein sequence: CASSPPMTGAQGYGYTF.